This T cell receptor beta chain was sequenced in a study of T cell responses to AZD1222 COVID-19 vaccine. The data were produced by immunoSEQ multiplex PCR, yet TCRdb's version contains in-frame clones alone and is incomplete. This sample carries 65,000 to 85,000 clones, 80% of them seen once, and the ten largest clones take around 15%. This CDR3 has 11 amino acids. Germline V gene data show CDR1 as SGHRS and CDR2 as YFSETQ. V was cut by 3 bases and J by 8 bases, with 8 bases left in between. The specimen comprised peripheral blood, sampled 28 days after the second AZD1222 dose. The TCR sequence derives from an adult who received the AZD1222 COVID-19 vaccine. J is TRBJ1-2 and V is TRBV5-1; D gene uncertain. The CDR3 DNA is TGCGCCAGCAGCTCGGATGGCGGCTACACCTTC. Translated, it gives CASSSDGGYTF. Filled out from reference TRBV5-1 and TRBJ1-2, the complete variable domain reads KAGVTQTPRYLIKTRGQQVTLSCSPISGHRSVSWYQQTPGQGLQFLFEYFSETQRNKGNFPGRFSGRQFSNSRSEMNVSTLELGDSALYLCASSSDGGYTFGSGTRLTVV.